This entry describes one T cell receptor beta chain. Its antigen is currently unknown. In the ViraFEST assay, antigen-specific CD4+ clonotypes were identified by expansion after peptide-pool stimulation. The culture ran for 10 to 11 days, and then CD4+ T cells were isolated. Nucleocapsid antibodies stayed negative before and after vaccination, showing no earlier SARS-CoV-2 infection. The data were obtained in a study of vaccination effects on CD4 cells after COVID-19. Turning to the study itself: Vaccine administered to participants consisted of two doses of either BNT162b2 or mRNA-1273. Notes on the study in general: Cross-reactivity toward common cold coronaviruses was confined to only 1 of 255 vaccine-induced clones in healthy vaccinees.

Germline V lookup: CDR1 SGHRS, CDR2 YFSETQ. The CDR3 length is 15 residues. The V segment lost 7 bases and the J segment 4 bases; nucleotides outside the gene matches: 11. Assay used: immunoSEQ multiplex PCR; TCRdb lists only in-frame clones, some missing. This sample has tens of thousands of clones, with 77% found just once. The V call is TRBV5-1, the J call TRBJ1-1, with 9 bases that match TRBD1. Here the sequenced sample was CD4+ T cells from PBMCs cultured with HCoV-NL63 spike peptides, taken before COVID-19 vaccination. The sequence derives from a human donor who received a COVID-19 vaccine. The CDR3 region is CASRGTGSEITEAFF. CDR3 sequence (DNA): TGCGCCAGCCGGGGGACAGGGAGCGAGATCACTGAAGCTTTCTTT.